Described below is a single TCR beta chain sequence and its context. Germline CDR1 and CDR2: SGHAT and FQDESV (reference sequence). The CDR3 consists of 15 residues. Trimming removed 1 base at V and 4 bases at J, with 12 bases between. Per the original data handling: Researchers report that nucleated cell counts were estimated from reference gene primer amplification. The protocol was immunoSEQ multiplex PCR, while the TCRdb copy is restricted to in-frame clones and leaves out a portion. V and J calls and clone size are copied from that table; D and trimming were computed from the DNA. The sample shows more than 60,000 clones, 86% of them seen only once. This sample was included in a study of blood T cell repertoires in COVID-19. Across the study: From the United States, Italy and Spain came samples of acute and convalescent COVID-19. T cells, B-cell-depleted T cells, or PBMCs provided the cDNA or gDNA that served as material.

This receptor was taken from a man aged 50 to 60 with active COVID-19. The V gene is TRBV11-1, the J gene TRBJ2-3; D unclear. Sequences were obtained from peripheral blood. The CDR3 bases are TGTGCCAGCAGCTTAGGGCTAATAGCTGCAGATACGCAGTATTTT. It yields the protein CASSLGLIAADTQYF.